This TCR beta chain was obtained from a study of T cell repertoires in aging, cancer and after chemotherapy. The wider study: The full dataset contained some 8.7 million TCR reads. Findings and limits, study-wide: In cancer patients, declining TCR diversity with age involved lost richness and lost evenness.

TRB rearrangements spanning V, D and J were amplified using mixed TRB-A/B primers. TCRdb processed the multiplex PCR reads anew with MiXCR; each CDR3 protein has one entry. This table has about 12,000 distinct CDR3 sequences, under 35% appearing once. There are a few counts of this clonotype. Its matching antigen is unknown. The CDR3 spans 12 residues. Looked up from germline, CDR1 is GTSNPN and CDR2 is SVGIG (reference sequence). V was clipped by 6 bases and J by 4 bases; unmatched bases: 4. Amplification of TCR beta used genomic DNA extracted from peripheral blood. The sequencing input was blood. This receptor was obtained from a human donor in good health. The donor label of this sample is uncertain. The chain recombines TRBV30 with TRBJ1-1; 8 bases match TRBD1. CDR3 amino acids: CACDRGSTEAFF. As DNA, the CDR3 is TGTGCCTGTGACAGGGGATCCACTGAAGCTTTCTTT.